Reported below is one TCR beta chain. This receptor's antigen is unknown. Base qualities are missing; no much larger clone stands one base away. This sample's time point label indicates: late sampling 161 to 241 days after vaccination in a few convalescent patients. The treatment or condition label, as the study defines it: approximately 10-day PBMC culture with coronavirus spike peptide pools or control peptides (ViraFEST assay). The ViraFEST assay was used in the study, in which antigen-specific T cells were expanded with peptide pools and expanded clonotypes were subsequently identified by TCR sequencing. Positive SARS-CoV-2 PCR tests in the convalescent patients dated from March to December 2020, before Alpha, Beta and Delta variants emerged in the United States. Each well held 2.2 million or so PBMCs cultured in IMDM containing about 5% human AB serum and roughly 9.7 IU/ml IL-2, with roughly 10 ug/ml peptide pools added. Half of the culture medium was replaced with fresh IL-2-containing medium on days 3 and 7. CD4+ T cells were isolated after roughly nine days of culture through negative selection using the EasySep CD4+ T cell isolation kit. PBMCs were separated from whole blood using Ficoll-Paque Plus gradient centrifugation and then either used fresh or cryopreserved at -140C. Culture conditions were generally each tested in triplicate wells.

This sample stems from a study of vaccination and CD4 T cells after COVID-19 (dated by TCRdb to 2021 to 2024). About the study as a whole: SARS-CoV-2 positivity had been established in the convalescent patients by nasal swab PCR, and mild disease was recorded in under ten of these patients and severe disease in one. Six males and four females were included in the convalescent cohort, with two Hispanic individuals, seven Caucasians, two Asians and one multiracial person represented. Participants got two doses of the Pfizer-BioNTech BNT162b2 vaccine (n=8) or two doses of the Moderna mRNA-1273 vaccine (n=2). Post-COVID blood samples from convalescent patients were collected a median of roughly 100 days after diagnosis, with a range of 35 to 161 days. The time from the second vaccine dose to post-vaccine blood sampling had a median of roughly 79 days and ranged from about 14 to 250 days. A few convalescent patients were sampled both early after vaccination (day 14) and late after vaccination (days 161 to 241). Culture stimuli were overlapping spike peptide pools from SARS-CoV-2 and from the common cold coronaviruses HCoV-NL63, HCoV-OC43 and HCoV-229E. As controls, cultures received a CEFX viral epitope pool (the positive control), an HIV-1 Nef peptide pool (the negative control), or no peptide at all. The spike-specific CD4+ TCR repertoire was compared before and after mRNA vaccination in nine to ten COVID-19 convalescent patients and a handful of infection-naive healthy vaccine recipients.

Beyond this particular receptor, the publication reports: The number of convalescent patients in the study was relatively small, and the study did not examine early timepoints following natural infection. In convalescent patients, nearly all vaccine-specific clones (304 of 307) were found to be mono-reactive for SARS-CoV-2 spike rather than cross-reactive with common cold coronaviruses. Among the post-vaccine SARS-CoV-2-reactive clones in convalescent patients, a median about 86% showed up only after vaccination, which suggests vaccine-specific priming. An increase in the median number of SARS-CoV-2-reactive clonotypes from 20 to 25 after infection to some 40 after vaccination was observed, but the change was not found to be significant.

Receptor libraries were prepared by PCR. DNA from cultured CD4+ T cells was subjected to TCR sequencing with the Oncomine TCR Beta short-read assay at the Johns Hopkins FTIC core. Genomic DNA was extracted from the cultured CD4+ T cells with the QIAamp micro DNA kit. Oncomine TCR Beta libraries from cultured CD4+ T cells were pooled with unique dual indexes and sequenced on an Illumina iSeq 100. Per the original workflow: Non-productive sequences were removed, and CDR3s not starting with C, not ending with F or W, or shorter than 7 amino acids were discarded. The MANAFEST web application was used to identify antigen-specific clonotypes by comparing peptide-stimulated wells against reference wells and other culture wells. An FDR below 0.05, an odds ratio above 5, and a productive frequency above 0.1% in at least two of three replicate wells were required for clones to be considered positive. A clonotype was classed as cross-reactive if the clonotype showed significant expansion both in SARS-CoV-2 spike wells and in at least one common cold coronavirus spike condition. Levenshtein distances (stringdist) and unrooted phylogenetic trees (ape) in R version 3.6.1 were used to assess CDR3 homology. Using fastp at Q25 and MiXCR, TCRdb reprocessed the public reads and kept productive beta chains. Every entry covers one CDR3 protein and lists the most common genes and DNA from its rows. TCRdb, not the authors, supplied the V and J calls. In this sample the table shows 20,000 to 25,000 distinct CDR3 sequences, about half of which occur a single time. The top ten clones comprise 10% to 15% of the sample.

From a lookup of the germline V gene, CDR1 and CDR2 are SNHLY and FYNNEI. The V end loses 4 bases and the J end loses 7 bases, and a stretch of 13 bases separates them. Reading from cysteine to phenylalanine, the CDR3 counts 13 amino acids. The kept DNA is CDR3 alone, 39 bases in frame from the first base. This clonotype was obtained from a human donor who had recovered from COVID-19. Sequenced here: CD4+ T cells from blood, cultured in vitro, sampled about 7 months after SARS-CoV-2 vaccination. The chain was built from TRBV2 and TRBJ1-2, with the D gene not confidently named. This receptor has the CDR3 CASSVGGLGGYTF. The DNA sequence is TGTGCCAGCAGTGTAGGAGGGCTTGGTGGCTACACCTTC.